A selection of T cell receptor beta chains follows, all from one sample in a study of cytomegalovirus exposure and HLA in healthy donors. TCRdb keeps only in-frame clones here, not all; method: immunoSEQ multiplex PCR. Altogether approximately 110,000 clones are present, less than 90% being singletons, with the ten largest covering about 0.25%. The source material was PBMCs. All receptors come from a man aged 45-60 years in good health and CMV-seronegative. Both conserved end residues are part of each CDR3. Each record gives: J gene, D gene, V gene, clone size, CDR3 DNA, CDR3 protein. The D gene is left open where the match is weak. Clone size is given for some rows only: seen once, a few or many times, or a class if the clone is expanded.

>TRBJ1-5|TRBD1|TRBV27|-
TGTGCCAGCAGTCCCCGCGGGGACAGGGATAGCAATCAGCCCCAGCATTTT
CASSPRGDRDSNQPQHF
>TRBJ1-1|TRBD1|TRBV28|-
TGTGCCAGCAAATTTTGGGTTCAGGGGGGCACTGAAGCTTTCTTT
CASKFWVQGGTEAFF
>TRBJ2-3|TRBD2|TRBV6-5|-
TGTGCCAGCAGTCGGACTAGCGGCACAGATACGCAGTATTTT
CASSRTSGTDTQYF
>TRBJ2-7|-|TRBV14|-
TGTGCCAGCAGCCACCACAGGACTACCCGAAGCTCCTACGAGCAGTACTTC
CASSHHRTTRSSYEQYF
>TRBJ1-4|TRBD1|TRBV19|-
TGTGCCACTCTGGGACAGGGGTATGAAAAACTGTTTTTT
CATLGQGYEKLFF
>TRBJ2-5|-|TRBV30|-
TGTGCCTGGAGTGTAGGCGGGTCGCAAGAGACCCAGTACTTC
CAWSVGGSQETQYF
>TRBJ1-4|-|TRBV27|-
TGTGCCAGCAGTTTATCGTTCAGTCAGGCAAATGAAAAACTGTTTTTT
CASSLSFSQANEKLFF
>TRBJ2-7|-|TRBV7-3|-
TGTGCCAGCAGCGGCAGGGCGGGACCCTCCTACGAGCAGTACTTC
CASSGRAGPSYEQYF
>TRBJ2-7|-|TRBV19|-
TGTGCCAGTAGTATCGACAGCTTCTCCTACGAGCAGTACTTC
CASSIDSFSYEQYF
>TRBJ1-5|TRBD1|TRBV6-5|-
TGTGCCAGCAGTTCCGACAGGGGCTCCAATCAGCCCCAGCATTTT
CASSSDRGSNQPQHF
>TRBJ2-5|TRBD1|TRBV19|-
TGTGCCAGTAGTATCCGGGACAGGGGGATGGGGACCCAGTACTTC
CASSIRDRGMGTQYF
>TRBJ2-1|TRBD2|TRBV5-1|-
TGCGCCAGCAGCCCAGGAGCGACTAGCGTCAATGAGCAGTTCTTC
CASSPGATSVNEQFF
>TRBJ2-7|TRBD2|TRBV5-5|-
TGTGCCAGCAGCTTCGGGGGAGGGCCCCGGAGCGAGCAGTACTTC
CASSFGGGPRSEQYF
>TRBJ2-1|-|TRBV5-6|-
TGTGCCAGCAGCTTGGGGGCGGGCTCCTACAATGAGCAGTTCTTC
CASSLGAGSYNEQFF
>TRBJ1-2|-|TRBV4-1|-
TGCGCCAGCAGCCAAGATTGGGGGGAATGGAATGGCTACACCTTC
CASSQDWGEWNGYTF
>TRBJ1-2|-|TRBV4-2|-
TGTGCCAGCAGCCAAGAGGGGGGGAGTAACTATGGCTACACCTTC
CASSQEGGSNYGYTF
>TRBJ2-5|-|TRBV28|-
TGTGCCAGCAGTTTCCCAGGGGACGCAGAGACCCAGTACTTC
CASSFPGDAETQYF
>TRBJ2-2|TRBD1|TRBV25-1|-
TGTGCCAGCAGTCACCGGACAGGGGGCGCGGAGGGGGAGCTGTTTTTT
CASSHRTGGAEGELFF
>TRBJ2-2|TRBD2|TRBV4-3|-
TGCGCCAGCAGCCCTGGGACTAGCGGTTACACCGGGGAGCTGTTTTTT
CASSPGTSGYTGELFF
>TRBJ2-3|-|TRBV5-1|once
TGCGCCAGCAGGGTTTCAGGGAACACAGATACGCAGTATTTT
CASRVSGNTDTQYF
>TRBJ1-1|-|TRBV6-5|-
TGTGCCAGCAGTTGGACTACCCTGGGAGAAGCTTTCTTT
CASSWTTLGEAFF
>TRBJ1-2|TRBD1|TRBV29-1|-
TGCAGCGTTGCCGCAGGGGGCTCTGGCTACACCTTC
CSVAAGGSGYTF
>TRBJ2-2|-|TRBV28|-
TGTGCCATACCGGAGGGCAGGGTGGACACCGGGGAGCTGTTTTTT
CAIPEGRVDTGELFF
>TRBJ1-6|-|TRBV10-3|once
TGTGCCATCAGTGAGTCCCCAGGTAGCTCCTATAATTCACCCCTCCACTTT
CAISESPGSSYNSPLHF
>TRBJ2-2|TRBD2|TRBV28|-
TGTGCCCACAGAAGGCTAGCGGGGATTGGCGGGGAGCTGTTTTTT
CAHRRLAGIGGELFF
>TRBJ1-2|-|TRBV30|once
TGTGCCTGGAGTATCCTTAACTATGGCTACACCTTC
CAWSILNYGYTF
>TRBJ2-1|TRBD2|TRBV6-6|-
TGTGCCAGCAGACTAGCGGGTACCTACAATGAGCAGTTCTTC
CASRLAGTYNEQFF
>TRBJ2-1|TRBD2|TRBV5-1|-
TGCGCCAGCAGCTTCTCTACTAGCGACTCCTACAATGAGCAGTTCTTC
CASSFSTSDSYNEQFF
>TRBJ1-2|TRBD1|TRBV7-2|-
TGTGCCAGCAGATGGACAGGGGCCCCCGGCTACACCTTC
CASRWTGAPGYTF
>TRBJ2-7|TRBD2|TRBV28|-
TGTGCCAGCAGTACTCCAGCGGGACTTTCGCACGAGCAGTACTTC
CASSTPAGLSHEQYF
>TRBJ2-2|-|TRBV19|-
TGTGCCAGTAGTATTACAGGGAACACCGGGGAGCTGTTTTTT
CASSITGNTGELFF
>TRBJ2-7|TRBD1|TRBV5-6|-
TGTGCCAGCAGTTGGACAGGGATCACCTACGAGCAGTACTTC
CASSWTGITYEQYF
>TRBJ1-1|TRBD1|TRBV10-3|-
TGTGCCATCACAGACAGGGGGAACACTGAAGCTTTCTTT
CAITDRGNTEAFF
>TRBJ2-5|-|TRBV7-6|few
TGTGCCAGCAGCTTAACCGAGGGACAAGAGACCCAGTACTTC
CASSLTEGQETQYF
>TRBJ2-1|TRBD2|TRBV28|-
TGTGCCAGCAGTTTATACGGAGCGGGGACGAACAATGAGCAGTTCTTC
CASSLYGAGTNNEQFF
>TRBJ2-1|TRBD1|TRBV30|-
TGTGCCTGGAGTACGGGACAGGGGAGGGATGAGCAGTTCTTC
CAWSTGQGRDEQFF
>TRBJ1-2|TRBD1|TRBV9|-
TGTGCCAGCAGCGTGTCTGTTGGACAGGGAGGAGGCTACACCTTC
CASSVSVGQGGGYTF
>TRBJ2-7|TRBD2|TRBV28|-
TGTGCCAGCAGTGGAACGGGACTAGCGGGAGTTTGGTCCTACGAGCAGTACTTC
CASSGTGLAGVWSYEQYF
>TRBJ2-1|TRBD2|TRBV6-6|-
TGTGCCAGCAGTCCACCAAGAGCGGGGGGATACAATGAGCAGTTCTTC
CASSPPRAGGYNEQFF
>TRBJ1-3|TRBD1|TRBV9|-
TGTGCCAGCAGCTCAGGGACAGTCTCCTCTGGAAACACCATATATTTT
CASSSGTVSSGNTIYF
>TRBJ2-7|-|TRBV28|-
TGTGCCAGCACTGACAGCCGGGACATACACTACGAGCAGTACTTC
CASTDSRDIHYEQYF
>TRBJ2-1|TRBD2|TRBV9|-
TGTGCCAGCAGCACGAGGGGAGGGTCTAGCGGGAGTGCGTCCTACAATGAGCAGTTCTTC
CASSTRGGSSGSASYNEQFF
>TRBJ2-3|-|TRBV7-9|-
TGTGCCAGCTCCCCCGTTTGGGGGGAGGCGCAGTATTTT
CASSPVWGEAQYF
>TRBJ2-3|TRBD2|TRBV19|-
TGTGCCAGTAGTGCCCTAGCGGGACGCACAGATACGCAGTATTTT
CASSALAGRTDTQYF
>TRBJ2-7|TRBD1|TRBV12-5|-
TGTGCTAGTGGTTCACCACAGCAGGGGGCGAAAAGGTACGAGCAGTACTTC
CASGSPQQGAKRYEQYF
>TRBJ2-7|-|TRBV29-1|-
TGCAGCGTTGAACTACAGGGTTACGAGCAGTACTTC
CSVELQGYEQYF
>TRBJ1-5|-|TRBV12-5|-
TGTGCTAGTGGAACCGACGGGTCCTCGGGGCCCCAGCATTTT
CASGTDGSSGPQHF
>TRBJ1-1|-|TRBV28|-
TGTGCCACAAGGCCGGGTACAATGAACACTGAAGCTTTCTTT
CATRPGTMNTEAFF
>TRBJ2-7|-|TRBV19|-
TGTGCCAGTAGTATGGAGGGCCGGGACGAGCAGTACTTC
CASSMEGRDEQYF
>TRBJ2-7|TRBD1|TRBV7-8|once
TGTGCCAGCAGCTTAAGGGGACAGCGCAACGAGCAGTACTTC
CASSLRGQRNEQYF
>TRBJ2-7|-|TRBV18|-
TGTGCCAGGTCCGGCCCCGGCGAGGAAAAGTACGAGCAGTACTTC
CARSGPGEEKYEQYF
>TRBJ2-1|TRBD1|TRBV30|-
TGTGCCTGGAGTGGACAGGGGAGGAATGAGCAGTTCTTC
CAWSGQGRNEQFF
>TRBJ1-2|-|TRBV7-2|-
TGTGCCAGCAGCTTAGATGGCCTTAATGGCTACACCTTC
CASSLDGLNGYTF
>TRBJ1-1|-|TRBV6-5|few
TGTGCCAGCAGGCAGGGTCTCACTGAAGCTTTCTTT
CASRQGLTEAFF